The TCR beta chain described here comes from a study of blood T cell repertoires in COVID-19. Study-wide background: Researchers got acute and convalescent COVID-19 samples from the United States, Italy and Spain. Sources were T cells, B-cell-depleted T cells, or PBMCs; the material itself was cDNA or gDNA.

In the original workflow: For nucleated cells, counts were estimated from reference gene primer amplification. Sequencing was performed with immunoSEQ multiplex PCR; in TCRdb, only in-frame clones are kept and a portion is missing. The DNA gave D and trimming, while V, J and clone size come from that table. The top ten hold approximately 5.4% of the sample, which has roughly 180,000 clones, 70% to 85% seen once. Germline V gene lookup returns CDR1 MNHEY and CDR2 SVGEGT. V was clipped by 4 bases and J by 3 bases, with 8 bases between them. The length of the CDR3 is 13 residues. The receptor was derived from a woman aged 25-40 years with acute or convalescent COVID-19. V and J are TRBV6-2 or TRBV6-3 and TRBJ2-3; D is unresolved. Sequenced sample: peripheral blood. The CDR3: CASSSEETDTQYF. CDR3 bases: TGTGCCAGCAGTTCAGAGGAGACAGATACGCAGTATTTT.